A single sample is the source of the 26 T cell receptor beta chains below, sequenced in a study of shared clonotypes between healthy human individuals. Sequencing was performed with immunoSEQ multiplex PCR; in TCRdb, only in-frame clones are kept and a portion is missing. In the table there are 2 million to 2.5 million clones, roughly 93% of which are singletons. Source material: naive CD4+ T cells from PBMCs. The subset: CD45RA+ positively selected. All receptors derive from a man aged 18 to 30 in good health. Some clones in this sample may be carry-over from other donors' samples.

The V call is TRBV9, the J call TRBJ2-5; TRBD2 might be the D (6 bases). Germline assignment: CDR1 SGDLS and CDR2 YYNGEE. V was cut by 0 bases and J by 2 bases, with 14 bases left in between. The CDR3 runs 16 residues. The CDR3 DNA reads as TGTGCCAGCAGCGTAGGGATCGGGAGTCGGCAAGAGACCCAGTACTTC. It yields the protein CASSVGIGSRQETQYF.

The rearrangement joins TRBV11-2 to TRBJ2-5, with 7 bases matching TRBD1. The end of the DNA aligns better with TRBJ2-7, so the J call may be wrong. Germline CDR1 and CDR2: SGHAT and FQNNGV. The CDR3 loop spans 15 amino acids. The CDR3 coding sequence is TGTGCCAGCAGCTTCCTACAGGGGAGTTTGTACGAGCAGTACTTC. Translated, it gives CASSFLQGSLYEQYF.

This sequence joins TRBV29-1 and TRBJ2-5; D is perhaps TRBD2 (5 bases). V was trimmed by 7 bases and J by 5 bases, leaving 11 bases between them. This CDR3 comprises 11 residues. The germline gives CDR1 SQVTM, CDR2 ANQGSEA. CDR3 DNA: TGCAGCGCCTATCGCGGGGAGACCCAGTACTTC. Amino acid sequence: CSAYRGETQYF.

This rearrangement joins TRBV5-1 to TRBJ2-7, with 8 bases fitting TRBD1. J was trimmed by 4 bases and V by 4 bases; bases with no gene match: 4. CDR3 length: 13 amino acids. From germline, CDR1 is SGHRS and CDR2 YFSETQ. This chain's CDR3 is CASSPQGGYEQYF. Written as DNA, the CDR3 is TGCGCCAGCAGCCCACAGGGGGGTTACGAGCAGTACTTC.

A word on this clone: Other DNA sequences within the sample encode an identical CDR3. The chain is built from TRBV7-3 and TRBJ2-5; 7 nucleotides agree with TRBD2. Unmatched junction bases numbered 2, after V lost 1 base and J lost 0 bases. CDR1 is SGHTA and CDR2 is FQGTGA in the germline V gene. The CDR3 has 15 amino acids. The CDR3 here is CASSLRGGNQETQYF. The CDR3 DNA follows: TGTGCCAGCAGCTTAAGGGGGGGAAACCAAGAGACCCAGTACTTC.

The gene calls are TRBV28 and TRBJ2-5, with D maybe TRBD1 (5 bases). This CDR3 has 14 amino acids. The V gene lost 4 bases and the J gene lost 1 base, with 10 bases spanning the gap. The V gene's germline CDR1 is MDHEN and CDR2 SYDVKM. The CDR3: CASSWGRPQETQYF. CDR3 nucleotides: TGTGCCAGCAGTTGGGGCCGGCCCCAAGAGACCCAGTACTTC.

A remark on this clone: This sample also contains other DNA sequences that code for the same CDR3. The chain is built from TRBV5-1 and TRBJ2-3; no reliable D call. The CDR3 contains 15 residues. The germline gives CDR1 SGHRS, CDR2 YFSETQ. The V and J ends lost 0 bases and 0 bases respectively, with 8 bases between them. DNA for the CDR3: TGCGCCAGCAGCTTGGGACGCGGTAGCACAGATACGCAGTATTTT. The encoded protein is CASSLGRGSTDTQYF.

The CDR3 loop reads CASSRGLAGLGEQFF. The CDR3 DNA sequence: TGTGCCAGCAGCAGGGGACTAGCGGGACTAGGGGAGCAGTTCTTC. The chain combines TRBV5-4 with TRBJ2-1; 13 bases agree with TRBD2. V trimming: 4 bases; J trimming: 10 bases; junction bases outside the gene matches: 8. Germline V gene sequence: CDR1 SGHNT, CDR2 YYREEE (reference sequence). The CDR3 loop spans 15 amino acids.

CDR3 in DNA: TGTGCCAGCAGCATTGTAGCGAGCCTCACAGATACGCAGTATTTT. It yields the protein CASSIVASLTDTQYF. The V gene is TRBV7-6, the J gene TRBJ2-3; the D gene is possibly TRBD2 (5 bases). V was shortened by 5 bases and J by 2 bases, with 14 bases between the two germline ends. The CDR3 totals 15 residues. Germline CDR1 and CDR2: SGHVS and FNYEAQ.

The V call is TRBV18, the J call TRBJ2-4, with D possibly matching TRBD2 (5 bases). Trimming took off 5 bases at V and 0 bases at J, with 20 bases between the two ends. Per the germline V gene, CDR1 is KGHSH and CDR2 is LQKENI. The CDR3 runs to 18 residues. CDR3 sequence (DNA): TGTGCCAGCTCAGTGGAGGTGGATTATCCTCTAGCCAAAAACATTCAGTACTTC. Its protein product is CASSVEVDYPLAKNIQYF. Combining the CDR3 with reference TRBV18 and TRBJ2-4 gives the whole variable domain NAGVMQNPRHLVRRRGQEARLRCSPMKGHSHVYWYRQLPEEGLKFMVYLQKENIIDESGMPKERFSAEFPKEGPSILRIQQVVRGDSAAYFCASSVEVDYPLAKNIQYFGAGTRLSVL.

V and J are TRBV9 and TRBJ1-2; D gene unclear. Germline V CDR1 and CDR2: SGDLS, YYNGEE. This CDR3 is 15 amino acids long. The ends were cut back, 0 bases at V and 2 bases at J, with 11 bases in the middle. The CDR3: CASSVDRGINYGYTF. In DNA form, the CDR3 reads TGTGCCAGCAGCGTAGACCGCGGCATCAACTATGGCTACACCTTC.

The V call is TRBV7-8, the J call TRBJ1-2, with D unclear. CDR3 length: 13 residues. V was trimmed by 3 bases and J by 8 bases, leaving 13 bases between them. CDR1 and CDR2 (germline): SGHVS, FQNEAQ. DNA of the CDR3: TGTGCCAGCAGCTTGAATCAAATGGGAGGCTACACCTTC. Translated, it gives CASSLNQMGGYTF.

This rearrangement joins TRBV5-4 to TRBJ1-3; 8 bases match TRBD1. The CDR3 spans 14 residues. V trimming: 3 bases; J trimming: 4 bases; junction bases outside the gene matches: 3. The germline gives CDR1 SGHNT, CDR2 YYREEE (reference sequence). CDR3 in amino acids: CASSSTGEGNTIYF. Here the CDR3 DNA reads TGTGCCAGCAGCTCGACAGGGGAAGGAAACACCATATATTTT.

The CDR3 loop reads CASSSRTGSQAGNTIYF. The DNA of the CDR3 is TGCGCCAGCAGCTCGCGGACAGGGAGTCAGGCTGGAAACACCATATATTTT. The rearrangement links TRBV4-3 to TRBJ1-3, with 8 bases lining up with TRBD1. CDR1 is LGHNA, CDR2 YSLEER, per germline. V gave up 5 bases and J gave up 2 bases; unmatched junction bases: 11. This CDR3 contains 17 residues.

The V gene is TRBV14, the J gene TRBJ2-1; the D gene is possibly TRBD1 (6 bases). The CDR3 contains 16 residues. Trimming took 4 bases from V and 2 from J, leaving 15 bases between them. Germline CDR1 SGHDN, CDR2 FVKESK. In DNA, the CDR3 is TGTGCCAGCAGCCTAATGACAGGACCTACCTACAATGAGCAGTTCTTC. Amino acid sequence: CASSLMTGPTYNEQFF.

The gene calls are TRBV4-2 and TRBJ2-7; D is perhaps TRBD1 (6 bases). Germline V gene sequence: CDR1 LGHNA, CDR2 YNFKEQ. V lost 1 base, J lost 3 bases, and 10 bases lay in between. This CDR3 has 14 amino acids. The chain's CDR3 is CASSQAGQRYEQYF. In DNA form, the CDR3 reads TGTGCCAGCAGCCAAGCAGGACAGCGCTACGAGCAGTACTTC.

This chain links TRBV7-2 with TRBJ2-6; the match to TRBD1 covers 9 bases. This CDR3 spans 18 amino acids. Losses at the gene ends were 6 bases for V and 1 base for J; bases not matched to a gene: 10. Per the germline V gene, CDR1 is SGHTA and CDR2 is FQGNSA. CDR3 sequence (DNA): TGTGCCAGCAGAGGGCTGGGACAGGGTGCTTCTGGGGCCAACGTCCTGACTTTC. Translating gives CASRGLGQGASGANVLTF.

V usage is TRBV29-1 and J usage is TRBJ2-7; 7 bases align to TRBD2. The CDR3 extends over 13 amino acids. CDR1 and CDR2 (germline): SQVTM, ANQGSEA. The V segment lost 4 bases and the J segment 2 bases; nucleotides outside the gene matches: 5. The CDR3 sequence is CSVGPAGPYEQYF. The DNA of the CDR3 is TGCAGCGTTGGCCCAGCGGGACCCTACGAGCAGTACTTC.

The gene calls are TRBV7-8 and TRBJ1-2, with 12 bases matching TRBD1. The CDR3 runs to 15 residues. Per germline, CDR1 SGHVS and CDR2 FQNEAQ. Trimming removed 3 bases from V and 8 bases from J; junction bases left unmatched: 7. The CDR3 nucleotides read TGTGCCAGCAGCTTGGCGGGACAGGGGGCTTTAGGCTACACCTTC. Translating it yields CASSLAGQGALGYTF.

The CDR3 is CSARGAGEQYF. The CDR3 DNA reads as TGCAGTGCTAGGGGGGCTGGCGAGCAGTACTTC. This chain uses TRBV20-1 with TRBJ2-5; D might be TRBD1 (6 bases). Matching the DNA end better, TRBJ2-7 makes the J call doubtful. This CDR3 has 11 amino acids. Germline assignment: CDR1 DFQATT and CDR2 SNEGSKA (reference sequence).

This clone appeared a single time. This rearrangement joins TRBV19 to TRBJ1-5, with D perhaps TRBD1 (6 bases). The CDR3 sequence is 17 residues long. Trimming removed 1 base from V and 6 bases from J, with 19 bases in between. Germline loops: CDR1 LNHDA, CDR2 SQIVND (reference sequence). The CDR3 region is CASSIANRGGPGQPQHF. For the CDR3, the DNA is TGTGCCAGTAGTATAGCCAATCGGGGGGGCCCGGGTCAGCCCCAGCATTTT.

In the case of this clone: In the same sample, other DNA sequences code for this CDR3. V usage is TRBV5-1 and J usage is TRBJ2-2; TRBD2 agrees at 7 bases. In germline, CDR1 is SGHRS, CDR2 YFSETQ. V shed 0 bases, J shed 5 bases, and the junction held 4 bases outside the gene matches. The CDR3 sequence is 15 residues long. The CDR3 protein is CASSLVAGATGELFF. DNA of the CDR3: TGCGCCAGCAGCTTGGTGGCGGGAGCAACCGGGGAGCTGTTTTTT. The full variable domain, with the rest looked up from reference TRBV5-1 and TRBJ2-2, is KAGVTQTPRYLIKTRGQQVTLSCSPISGHRSVSWYQQTPGQGLQFLFEYFSETQRNKGNFPGRFSGRQFSNSRSEMNVSTLELGDSALYLCASSLVAGATGELFFGEGSRLTVL.

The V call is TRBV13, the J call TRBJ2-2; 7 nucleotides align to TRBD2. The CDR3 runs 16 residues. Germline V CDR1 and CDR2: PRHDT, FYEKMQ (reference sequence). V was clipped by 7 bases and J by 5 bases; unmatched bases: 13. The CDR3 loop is CASTQTGREKTGELFF. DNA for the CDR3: TGTGCCAGCACCCAGACGGGGAGGGAGAAAACCGGGGAGCTGTTTTTT.

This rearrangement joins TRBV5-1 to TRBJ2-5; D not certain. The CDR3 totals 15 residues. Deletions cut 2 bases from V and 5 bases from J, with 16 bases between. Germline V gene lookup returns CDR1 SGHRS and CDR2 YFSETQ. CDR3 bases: TGCGCCAGCAGCTTATACCAGTCCGGGTTGGAGACCCAGTACTTC. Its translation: CASSLYQSGLETQYF.

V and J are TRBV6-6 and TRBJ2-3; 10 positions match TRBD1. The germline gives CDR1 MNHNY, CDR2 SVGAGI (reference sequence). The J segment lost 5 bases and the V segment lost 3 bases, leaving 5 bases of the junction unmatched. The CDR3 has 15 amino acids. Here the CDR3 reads CASSYRDRGRDTQYF. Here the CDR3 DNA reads TGTGCCAGCAGTTATCGGGACAGGGGTAGAGATACGCAGTATTTT.

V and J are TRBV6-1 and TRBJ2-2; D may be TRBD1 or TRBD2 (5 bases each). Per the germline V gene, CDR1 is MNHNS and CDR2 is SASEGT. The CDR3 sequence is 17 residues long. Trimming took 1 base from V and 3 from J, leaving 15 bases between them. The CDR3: CASSEVYWQGDTGELFF. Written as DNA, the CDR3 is TGTGCCAGCAGTGAAGTATATTGGCAGGGAGACACCGGGGAGCTGTTTTTT.